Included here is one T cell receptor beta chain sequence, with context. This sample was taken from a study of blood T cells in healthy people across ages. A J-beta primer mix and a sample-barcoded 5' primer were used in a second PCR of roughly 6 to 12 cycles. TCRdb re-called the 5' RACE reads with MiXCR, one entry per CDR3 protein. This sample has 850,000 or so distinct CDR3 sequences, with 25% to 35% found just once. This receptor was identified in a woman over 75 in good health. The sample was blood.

The CDR3 sequence: CASSYSILSRGTEAFF. For the CDR3, the DNA is TGTGCCAGCAGTTACTCGATACTCTCCCGGGGCACTGAAGCTTTCTTT. The chain carries TRBV6-6 and TRBJ1-1; no clear D gene. The CDR3 runs to 16 residues. The V end was cut by 0 bases, the J end by 4 bases, with 15 bases between. Germline V gene data show CDR1 as MNHNY and CDR2 as SVGAGI (reference sequence).